The rows below give T cell receptor beta chains drawn from one sample of a study of T-cell memory formation after mild COVID-19. One entry per CDR3 protein, called by TCRdb with MiXCR from the 5' RACE reads. The table lists hundreds of thousands of distinct CDR3 sequences, 17% of them singletons. The sample taken for sequencing was PBMCs or a T cell subset sorted from them (not recorded which). The receptors shown here come from an adult woman who had mild COVID-19 (a few samples of this study predate the infection). Cell type and time point are not known. CDR3s include the opening cysteine and the closing phenylalanine or tryptophan. Each record gives: clone size, V gene, J gene, D gene, CDR3 protein, CDR3 DNA. D genes are given only for firm matches. Size values are once, few and many counts, or a class for expanded clones, and some rows have none.

.	TRBV12-3/TRBV12-4	TRBJ2-1	TRBD2	CASSFPLRASGNNEQFF	TGTGCCAGCAGTTTTCCCTTGAGGGCTAGCGGAAACAATGAGCAGTTCTTC
.	TRBV4-2	TRBJ2-2	TRBD1	CASSQGTGTVPGELFF	TGTGCCAGCAGCCAAGGAACCGGGACAGTCCCCGGGGAGCTGTTTTTT
few	TRBV13	TRBJ1-2	.	CASSSRGSRYGYTF	TGTGCCAGCAGCTCTAGGGGAAGCCGTTATGGCTACACCTTC
.	TRBV24-1	TRBJ1-2	.	CATSEADQYGFLGYTF	TGTGCCACCAGTGAGGCTGACCAGTACGGGTTTCTTGGCTACACCTTC
.	TRBV7-8	TRBJ1-1	.	CASSLSALPYTEAFF	TGTGCCAGCAGCTTATCGGCTCTCCCCTACACTGAAGCTTTCTTT
few	TRBV7-9	TRBJ2-5	.	CASSLVVARDIQETQYF	TGTGCCAGCAGCTTAGTTGTGGCCAGGGACATCCAAGAGACCCAGTACTTC
.	TRBV20-1	TRBJ2-2	.	CSGAGALNTGELFF	TGCAGTGGTGCCGGGGCCTTGAACACCGGGGAGCTGTTTTTT
few	TRBV24-1	TRBJ1-2	.	CATSEEGTFYGYTF	TGTGCCACCAGCGAGGAGGGGACATTCTATGGCTACACCTTC
few	TRBV5-6	TRBJ2-7	.	CASSLVGIYEQYF	TGTGCCAGCAGCTTGGTCGGGATATACGAGCAGTACTTC
few	TRBV13	TRBJ2-2	.	CASSPGSGNTGELFF	TGTGCCAGCAGCCCCGGCTCCGGGAACACCGGGGAGCTGTTTTTT
few	TRBV7-8	TRBJ2-1	.	CASSPDWDNEQFF	TGTGCCAGCAGCCCCGACTGGGACAATGAGCAGTTCTTC
.	TRBV2	TRBJ1-3	.	CASRQDSGNTIYF	TGTGCCAGCAGACAGGACTCTGGAAACACCATATATTTT
few	TRBV3-1	TRBJ2-4	.	CASSQVDIQYF	TGTGCCAGCAGCCAAGTTGACATTCAGTACTTC
.	TRBV25-1	TRBJ1-1	TRBD1	CASSAPVQGSHTEAFF	TGTGCCAGCAGTGCCCCAGTACAGGGGTCCCACACTGAAGCTTTCTTT
.	TRBV27	TRBJ2-7	.	CASSSGSTYEQYF	TGTGCCAGCAGTTCCGGGTCGACCTACGAGCAGTACTTC
few	TRBV5-1	TRBJ1-1	.	CASSSTTNTEAFF	TGCGCCAGCAGTTCAACGACGAACACTGAAGCTTTCTTT
.	TRBV7-9	TRBJ2-6	TRBD1	CASSPNGQGFGANVLTF	TGTGCCAGCAGCCCCAACGGACAGGGTTTTGGGGCCAACGTCCTGACTTTC
.	TRBV24-1	TRBJ2-1	.	CATSELPYNEQFF	TGTGCCACCTCGGAACTGCCTTACAATGAGCAGTTCTTC
few	TRBV5-6	TRBJ2-7	.	CASSPDMFYEQYF	TGTGCCAGCAGCCCCGACATGTTCTACGAGCAGTACTTC
.	TRBV7-9	TRBJ1-2	.	CASSVLGQPGGGYTF	TGTGCCAGCAGCGTTCTAGGACAGCCGGGCGGAGGCTACACCTTC
.	TRBV4-3	TRBJ1-4	TRBD1	CASSQEARGNEKLFF	TGCGCCAGCAGCCAAGAAGCCAGGGGGAACGAAAAACTGTTTTTT
many	TRBV5-1	TRBJ1-1	.	CASSFMGRGNTEAFF	TGCGCCAGCAGCTTTATGGGACGGGGCAACACTGAAGCTTTCTTT